The 2 T cell receptor beta chains below all came from one sample that was sequenced in a study of blood T cell repertoires in COVID-19. TCRdb's copy holds only in-frame clones and misses some; the assay was immunoSEQ multiplex PCR. The table lists roughly 61,000 clones, about 75% of them singletons. Sequencing was carried out using PBMCs or T cells enriched from blood (not recorded which). All receptors derive from an older woman who had been exposed to COVID-19.

This chain links TRBV4-1 with TRBJ1-3; TRBD1 might be the D (5 bases). The CDR3 consists of 14 residues. The germline V gene has CDR1 MGHRA and CDR2 YSYEKL. V lost 0 bases to trimming and J lost 2 bases, with 5 bases between them. The CDR3 is CASSQEGAGNTIYF. DNA for the CDR3: TGCGCCAGCAGCCAAGAAGGGGCTGGAAACACCATATATTTT.

The chain employs TRBV28 and TRBJ1-3, with 11 bases identical to TRBD1. CDR3 length: 15 residues. CDR1 and CDR2 (germline): MDHEN, SYDVKM. With 5 bases clipped from V and 7 bases from J, the junction kept 7 bases outside the gene matches. The CDR3 is CASSIRDRGSNTIYF. DNA for the CDR3: TGTGCCAGCAGTATCCGGGACAGGGGGTCGAACACCATATATTTT.